This T cell receptor beta chain was found in a study of CD8+CD57+ T cells in acquired aplastic anemia. Whoever was chosen for sequencing had shown CD8+CD57+ cell expansion by flow cytometry. The length of the CDR3 is 15 residues. Germline values: CDR1 MGHDK, CDR2 SYGVNS. As for this clonotype: One junction end disagrees with the germline gene, perhaps due to a read error.

CDR3 and TCR beta VDJ profiling relied on a genomic DNA template. TCRdb reanalysed the reads using MiXCR and keeps one entry per CDR3 protein. This sample yields approximately 150,000 distinct CDR3 sequences, of which 60% to 80% are seen a single time; 40% to 55% belongs to the top ten. The sequence was collected from a human donor with aplastic anemia. The chain combines TRBV25-1 with TRBJ1-2; possible D gene TRBD1, 5 bases. The sample was sorted CD4+, CD8+, or CD8+CD57+ T cells (not recorded which) from PBMCs. The CDR3 sequence is CAGSEYMGERNGYTF. The CDR3 nucleotides are TGTGCCGGCAGTGAATATATGGGGGAAAGAAACGGCTACACCTTC.